This T cell receptor beta chain was recovered during a study of T cell responses to AZD1222 COVID-19 vaccine. Study-level results: The repertoires were collected only after the peak T cell response. There were vaccine-associated CD4 TCRs across spike, dominant at 160-218 and 743-854. Among those given AZD1222, only 5 to 7 were seropositive at baseline. Donors in the cohort were predominantly white British and more often female, and clonal diversity was possibly underestimated.

This clone has just one count. The target antigen is unknown. The CDR3 has 16 residues. Germline V CDR1 and CDR2: SGHRS, YFSETQ. Germline trimming cut 3 bases from V and 4 bases from J; bases unmatched to any gene: 6. The method was immunoSEQ multiplex PCR; TCRdb's version includes in-frame clones alone and lacks a portion of them. The sample holds about 88,000 clones, about nine tenths seen once. The receptor was derived from an adult who received the AZD1222 COVID-19 vaccine. This sample comprised peripheral blood, obtained 28 days after the second AZD1222 dose. This chain joins TRBV5-1 and TRBJ2-1; 11 nucleotides line up with TRBD2. CDR3 protein: CASSSLAGGTYNEQFF. DNA for the CDR3: TGCGCCAGCAGCTCCTTAGCGGGGGGGACTTACAATGAGCAGTTCTTC.